A single sample is the source of the 28 T cell receptor beta chains below, sequenced in a study of blood T cell repertoires in COVID-19. TCRdb keeps only in-frame clones here, not all; method: immunoSEQ multiplex PCR. The sample holds 380,000 or so clones; roughly 87% are singletons and the top ten take 2% to 2.5%. Sequencing used PBMCs or T cells enriched from blood (not recorded which). The source is a woman between 40 and 50 years old with acute COVID-19.

The chain combines TRBV15 with TRBJ2-7, with a possible D match to TRBD2 (5 bases). V was shortened by 3 bases and J by 4 bases, with 7 bases between the two germline ends. Germline loops: CDR1 LNHNV, CDR2 YYDKDF (reference sequence). This CDR3 has 12 amino acids. CDR3 sequence reads: CATSRVAYEQYF. DNA of the CDR3: TGTGCCACCAGCAGGGTAGCGTACGAGCAGTACTTC.

This chain connects TRBV5-1 to TRBJ2-1; no definite D call. This CDR3 contains 14 residues. V was clipped by 0 bases and J by 0 bases, with 4 bases between them. Germline V gene lookup returns CDR1 SGHRS and CDR2 YFSETQ. CDR3 region: CASSLGSSYNEQFF. The CDR3 nucleotides read TGCGCCAGCAGCTTGGGGAGCTCCTACAATGAGCAGTTCTTC. Looking up the rest from reference TRBV5-1 and TRBJ2-1 gives the full variable domain: KAGVTQTPRYLIKTRGQQVTLSCSPISGHRSVSWYQQTPGQGLQFLFEYFSETQRNKGNFPGRFSGRQFSNSRSEMNVSTLELGDSALYLCASSLGSSYNEQFFGPGTRLTVL.

V and J are TRBV2 and TRBJ1-4, with D possibly being TRBD1 (6 bases). CDR3 length equals 14 residues. CDR1 and CDR2 from the germline V gene are SNHLY and FYNNEI. V gave up 10 bases and J gave up 8 bases, with 20 bases separating them. CDR3 sequence reads: CATASGDLAEKLFF. The DNA of the CDR3 is TGTGCCACCGCTTCAGGGGATCTCGCGGAAAAACTGTTTTTT.

The chain recombines TRBV7-6 with TRBJ2-3; 9 nucleotides line up with TRBD2. V was clipped by 2 bases and J by 6 bases; unmatched bases: 15. The CDR3 is 18 amino acids. CDR1 is SGHVS, CDR2 FNYEAQ, per germline. The DNA for the CDR3 is TGTGCCAGCAGCTTATTCGGCGGGGGGGCCACTCCCATGGATACGCAGTATTTT. This sequence encodes CASSLFGGGATPMDTQYF. The full variable domain, with the rest looked up from reference TRBV7-6 and TRBJ2-3, is GAGVSQSPRYKVTKRGQDVALRCDPISGHVSLYWYRQALGQGPEFLTYFNYEAQQDKSGLPNDRFSAERPEGSISTLTIQRTEQRDSAMYRCASSLFGGGATPMDTQYFGPGTRLTVL.

The J gene is TRBJ2-1, the V gene TRBV7-9; maybe TRBD1 (8 bases). This CDR3 has 13 residues. The V gene's germline CDR1 is SEHNR and CDR2 FQNEAQ (reference sequence). V was trimmed by 8 bases and J by 10 bases, leaving 18 bases between them. CDR3: CASFYDRGGEQFF. As DNA, the CDR3 is TGTGCCAGCTTCTACGACAGGGGAGGGGAGCAGTTCTTC.

The gene calls are TRBV9 and TRBJ2-1; TRBD2 matches 11 bases. CDR3 length: 16 residues. After removal of 2 bases from V and 5 bases from J, the junction contained 6 bases not matched to a gene. Per germline, CDR1 SGDLS and CDR2 YYNGEE. The CDR3 loop reads CASSVTPGLADNEQFF. CDR3 nucleotides: TGTGCCAGCAGCGTTACACCGGGACTAGCGGACAATGAGCAGTTCTTC.

The genes are TRBV27 and TRBJ1-6, with D possibly matching TRBD1 (5 bases). CDR3 length: 15 residues. The germline CDR1 and CDR2 sequences are MNHEY and SMNVEV (reference sequence). V was shortened by 8 bases and J by 8 bases, with 19 bases between the two germline ends. CDR3 nucleotides: TGTGCCAGCCAGCCAAGCAGGGCCTTTGATTCACCCCTCCACTTT. Encoded protein: CASQPSRAFDSPLHF.

V gene TRBV29-1 combines with J gene TRBJ2-2; TRBD2 might be the D (6 bases). V was shortened by 6 bases and J by 2 bases, with 13 bases between the two germline ends. This CDR3 contains 14 residues. The germline gives CDR1 SQVTM, CDR2 ANQGSEA. CDR3 DNA sequence: TGCAGCGTATTTGCGGGATACAACACCGGGGAGCTGTTTTTT. This translates into CSVFAGYNTGELFF.

V is TRBV2 and J is TRBJ2-3; 8 nucleotides align to TRBD2. The CDR3 spans 14 residues. Losses at the gene ends were 6 bases for V and 9 bases for J; bases not matched to a gene: 11. Germline loops: CDR1 SNHLY, CDR2 FYNNEI. The CDR3 reads CASRDPSSGVTQYF. As DNA, the CDR3 is TGTGCCAGCAGGGATCCTAGTAGCGGGGTAACGCAGTATTTT.

This rearrangement joins TRBV5-1 to TRBJ1-3; TRBD1 matches 9 bases. The J segment lost 2 bases and the V segment lost 4 bases, leaving 4 bases of the junction unmatched. The CDR3 is 15 residues long. Germline V CDR1 and CDR2: SGHRS, YFSETQ. CDR3 sequence reads: CASSAGQGPGNTIYF. DNA of the CDR3: TGCGCCAGCAGCGCGGGACAGGGCCCTGGAAACACCATATATTTT.

This chain uses TRBV5-4 with TRBJ1-3; D is uncertain. V was pared by 0 bases and J by 0 bases, with 16 bases between. The length of the CDR3 is 18 residues. Germline loops: CDR1 SGHNT, CDR2 YYREEE (reference sequence). The chain's CDR3 is CASSLGARGLYSGNTIYF. In nucleotides, the CDR3 is TGTGCCAGCAGCTTGGGGGCCCGTGGCTTGTACTCTGGAAACACCATATATTTT.

The CDR3 region is CSVRLAEVTYNEQFF. Written as DNA, the CDR3 is TGCAGCGTTAGACTAGCGGAGGTAACTTACAATGAGCAGTTCTTC. This chain links TRBV29-1 with TRBJ2-1; 9 bases fit TRBD2. Looked up from germline, CDR1 is SQVTM and CDR2 is ANQGSEA. The J segment lost 4 bases and the V segment lost 5 bases, leaving 9 bases of the junction unmatched. The CDR3 is made up of 15 amino acids.

The rearrangement links TRBV5-1 to TRBJ1-1, with TRBD1 matching over 7 bases. V lost 1 base and J lost 7; bases outside the gene matches: 4. This CDR3 is built from 13 residues. The germline gives CDR1 SGHRS, CDR2 YFSETQ. This chain's CDR3 is CASSLQTGSEAFF. Written as DNA, the CDR3 is TGCGCCAGCAGCTTGCAGACAGGGAGTGAAGCTTTCTTT.

This clone has only one observation. V gene TRBV4-2 combines with J gene TRBJ2-5; 8 bases agree with TRBD2. J was trimmed by 1 base and V by 2 bases; bases with no gene match: 9. Germline CDR1 LGHNA, CDR2 YNFKEQ. This CDR3 is built from 17 residues. The CDR3 nucleotides read TGTGCCAGCAGCCAACAAACCGGGACTAGGGGCCAAGAGACCCAGTACTTC. Its protein product is CASSQQTGTRGQETQYF.

The V gene is TRBV5-1, the J gene TRBJ1-1; D remains ambiguous. Trimming stripped 1 base from V and 7 bases from J, with 14 bases between. CDR3 length: 14 residues. The germline gives CDR1 SGHRS, CDR2 YFSETQ. The CDR3 sequence is CASSLIQAHGEAFF. DNA for the CDR3: TGCGCCAGCAGCTTGATTCAAGCCCACGGTGAAGCTTTCTTT.

A single count supports this clone. This chain connects TRBV13 to TRBJ2-7, with D perhaps TRBD1 (6 bases). Germline CDR1 PRHDT, CDR2 FYEKMQ (reference sequence). This CDR3 comprises 14 residues. V was pared by 5 bases and J by 1 base, with 12 bases between. The CDR3 sequence: CASSTRTESYEQYF. CDR3 in DNA: TGTGCCAGCAGCACTCGGACAGAATCCTACGAGCAGTACTTC.

The chain is built from TRBV6-5 and TRBJ1-5, with D hard to call. The CDR3 extends over 13 amino acids. The germline gives CDR1 MNHEY, CDR2 SVGAGI. With 3 bases removed from V and 2 bases from J, the gap between germline ends came to 5 bases. The CDR3 nucleotides read TGTGCCAGCAGTTATACAGGCAATCAGCCCCAGCATTTT. Amino acid sequence: CASSYTGNQPQHF.

The chain joins TRBV5-5 to TRBJ1-3; D remains ambiguous. Germline V gives CDR1 SGHKS, CDR2 YYEKEE (reference sequence). The CDR3 spans 14 residues. Deletions cut 0 bases from V and 3 bases from J, with 7 bases between. DNA for the CDR3: TGTGCCAGCAGCTTGGTCGCCGGTGGAAACACCATATATTTT. Translating gives CASSLVAGGNTIYF.

V is TRBV3-1 (or the pseudogene TRBV3-2) and J is TRBJ2-3, with D perhaps TRBD2 (6 bases). With 1 base removed from V and 0 bases from J, the gap between germline ends came to 11 bases. This CDR3 spans 16 amino acids. Germline V CDR1 and CDR2: LGHDT, YNNKEL (reference sequence). Written as DNA, the CDR3 is TGTGCCAGCAGCCAAGGGGGGAGGACTAGCACAGATACGCAGTATTTT. It specifies CASSQGGRTSTDTQYF.

The CDR3 bases are TGCAGCGTTGTGTTCGGGACAGGGCCTCGCGAGCAGTACTTC. Translated, it gives CSVVFGTGPREQYF. The chain links TRBV29-1 to TRBJ2-7; 9 bases agree with TRBD1. Germline CDR1 is SQVTM and CDR2 is ANQGSEA. The CDR3 sequence is 14 residues long. The trim removed 4 bases at V and 6 bases at J, leaving 10 bases unmatched.

This chain links TRBV4-1 with TRBJ1-5; 9 positions agree with TRBD1. From germline, CDR1 is MGHRA and CDR2 YSYEKL. The junction had 2 bases not matched to a gene; V was cut back by 1 base and J by 4 bases. This CDR3 has 15 residues. CDR3 residues: CASSQVDRGNQPQHF. In DNA form, the CDR3 reads TGCGCCAGCAGCCAAGTCGACAGGGGGAATCAGCCCCAGCATTTT.

The chain is built from TRBV3-1 (or the pseudogene TRBV3-2) and TRBJ2-2; TRBD2 matches at 12 bases. V shed 5 bases, J shed 4 bases, and the junction held 2 bases outside the gene matches. Per the germline V gene, CDR1 is LGHDT and CDR2 is YNNKEL (reference sequence). The CDR3 is 15 residues long. The CDR3 DNA reads TGTGCCAGCAGCGGACTAGCGGGGATCACCGGGGAGCTGTTTTTT. Translated, it gives CASSGLAGITGELFF.

The rearrangement joins TRBV6-2 or TRBV6-3 to TRBJ1-5; TRBD1 matches at 7 bases. With 4 bases clipped from V and 5 bases from J, the junction kept 11 bases outside the gene matches. The CDR3 is made up of 16 amino acids. CDR1 and CDR2 from the germline V gene are MNHEY and SVGEGT. This CDR3 is CASSFAPYRGYQPQHF. In DNA form, the CDR3 reads TGTGCCAGCAGTTTTGCCCCATACAGGGGATATCAGCCCCAGCATTTT.

Only a few counts were recorded for this clone. The chain joins TRBV6-1 to TRBJ2-7; 7 bases are shared with TRBD1. With 3 bases clipped from V and 6 bases from J, the junction kept 11 bases outside the gene matches. This CDR3 region has 15 residues. Germline V gene lookup returns CDR1 MNHNS and CDR2 SASEGT. CDR3 nucleotides: TGTGCCAGCAGTGAGGCGACAGGGCAGCCCTCCGAGCAGTACTTC. The encoded protein is CASSEATGQPSEQYF.

The CDR3 sequence: CASSLTGGNQPQHF. Written as DNA, the CDR3 is TGTGCCAGCAGTTTGACAGGAGGCAATCAGCCCCAGCATTTT. The V and J genes are TRBV27 and TRBJ1-5, with D perhaps TRBD1 (6 bases). V was pared by 3 bases and J by 2 bases, with 8 bases between. This CDR3 comprises 14 residues. CDR1 and CDR2 (germline): MNHEY, SMNVEV (reference sequence).

A single count supports this clone. DNA of the CDR3: TGCGCCAGCAGCTTACAGGGGGCAGACACTGAAGCTTTCTTT. Amino acids: CASSLQGADTEAFF. The chain has TRBV5-1 and TRBJ1-1; 9 nucleotides align to TRBD1. The CDR3 runs to 14 residues. CDR1 and CDR2 (germline): SGHRS, YFSETQ. The J segment lost 3 bases and the V segment lost 2 bases, leaving 2 bases of the junction unmatched.

Only one count was recorded for this clone. V gene TRBV7-7 combines with J gene TRBJ2-5, with 12 bases lining up with TRBD2. Losses at the gene ends were 5 bases for V and 5 bases for J; bases not matched to a gene: 6. CDR3 length: 15 residues. CDR1 is SSHAT and CDR2 is FNYEAQ in the germline V gene (reference sequence). CDR3 protein: CASSRLAGASETQYF. As DNA, the CDR3 is TGTGCCAGCAGCCGACTAGCGGGGGCATCCGAGACCCAGTACTTC.

This clone has a single count. The chain combines TRBV12-3 or TRBV12-4 with TRBJ2-3, with D unclear. Deletions cut 4 bases from V and 2 bases from J, with 7 bases between. This CDR3 region has 13 residues. CDR3 in amino acids: CASSSLLTDTQYF. CDR3 bases: TGTGCCAGCAGTTCACTACTCACAGATACGCAGTATTTT.